This T cell receptor (beta chain) was sequenced in a study of circulating tumor DNA in untreated peripheral T-cell lymphoma (dated by TCRdb to the early 2020s). Broad study findings and their caveats: Tumor-specific clonotypes were identified in roughly four fifths of patients, from less than 90% of baseline tissues and about 68% of baseline serum samples.

The library relied on the immunoSEQ multiplex PCR assay. TCRdb mirrors the immuneACCESS table, restricted to in-frame sequences. Some clones are absent from its copies; in checked studies, under half trace to an unresolved V gene, and the reason for the others is unknown. In this sample the table shows 2,200 or so clones, 71% of which occur a single time. The ten biggest clones cover approximately 55% of the sample. Relative to germline, V is missing 3 bases and J is missing 4 bases, with 3 bases of the junction outside any gene match. The CDR3 runs 13 amino acids, cysteine and phenylalanine included. The entry retains the CDR3 DNA only, 39 bases that are in frame from base 1. Via the germline V gene, CDR1 is SQVTM and CDR2 ANQGSEA. Tumor-specific TCR clonotypes were identified by sequencing baseline tumor tissue collected before treatment. Next-generation sequencing of T-cell receptor sequences was used to monitor peripheral T-cell lymphoma patients receiving frontline treatment on a trial.

By how much of the sample it makes up, this clone is large (0.1 to 1%). This clone's antigen is unknown. No base quality information exists; no much larger clone differs at one position. Sequencing was done on a sample of tumor tissue. This TCR derives from a human donor with peripheral T-cell lymphoma. The receptor chain draws on TRBV29-1 and TRBJ2-3; 8 central bases correspond to TRBD2. The DNA sequence reads TGCAGCGTTGAGTTACTAGCGGCAGATACGCAGTATTTT. Its protein product is CSVELLAADTQYF.